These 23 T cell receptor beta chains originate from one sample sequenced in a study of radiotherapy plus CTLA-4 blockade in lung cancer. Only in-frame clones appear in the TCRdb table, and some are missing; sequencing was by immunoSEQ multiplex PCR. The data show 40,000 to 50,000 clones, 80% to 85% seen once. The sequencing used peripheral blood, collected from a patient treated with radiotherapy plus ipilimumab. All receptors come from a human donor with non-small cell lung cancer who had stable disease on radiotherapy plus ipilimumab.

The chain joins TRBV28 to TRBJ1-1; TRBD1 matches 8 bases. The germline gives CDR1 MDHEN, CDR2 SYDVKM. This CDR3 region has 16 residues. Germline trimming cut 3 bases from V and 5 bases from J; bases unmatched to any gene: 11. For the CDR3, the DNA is TGTGCCAGCAGTTTGTTCCAGGGGGCGCGAAAGACTGAAGCTTTCTTT. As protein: CASSLFQGARKTEAFF.

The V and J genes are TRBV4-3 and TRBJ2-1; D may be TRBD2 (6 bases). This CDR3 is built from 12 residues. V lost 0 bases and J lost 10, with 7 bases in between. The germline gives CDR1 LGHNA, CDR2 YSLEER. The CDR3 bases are TGCGCCAGCAGCCAAGATGGGGGGGAGCAGTTCTTC. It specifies CASSQDGGEQFF.

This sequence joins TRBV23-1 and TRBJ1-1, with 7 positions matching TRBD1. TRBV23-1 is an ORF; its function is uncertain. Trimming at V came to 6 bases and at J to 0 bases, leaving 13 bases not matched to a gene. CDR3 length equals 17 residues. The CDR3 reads CASSPPRSRGMNTEAFF. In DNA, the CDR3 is TGCGCCAGCAGCCCTCCCCGATCCAGGGGGATGAACACTGAAGCTTTCTTT.

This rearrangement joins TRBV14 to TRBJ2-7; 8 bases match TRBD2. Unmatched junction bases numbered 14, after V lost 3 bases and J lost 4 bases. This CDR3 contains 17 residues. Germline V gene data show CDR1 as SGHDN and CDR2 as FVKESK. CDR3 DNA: TGTGCCAGCAGCCAGGGTCTTCGTGTAGCGGGATCGTACGAGCAGTACTTC. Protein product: CASSQGLRVAGSYEQYF.

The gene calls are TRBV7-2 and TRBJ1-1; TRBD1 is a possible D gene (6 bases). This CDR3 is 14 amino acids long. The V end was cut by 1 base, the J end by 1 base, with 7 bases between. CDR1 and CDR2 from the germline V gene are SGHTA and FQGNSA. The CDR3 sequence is CASSLGQENTEAFF. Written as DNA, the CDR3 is TGTGCCAGCAGCTTAGGACAGGAGAACACTGAAGCTTTCTTT.

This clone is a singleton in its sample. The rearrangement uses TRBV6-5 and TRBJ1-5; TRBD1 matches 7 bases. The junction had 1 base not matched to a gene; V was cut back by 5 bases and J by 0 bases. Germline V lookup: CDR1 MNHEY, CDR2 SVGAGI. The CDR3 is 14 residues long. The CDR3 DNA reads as TGTGCCAGCAGTGACAGGGATAGCAATCAGCCCCAGCATTTT. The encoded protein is CASSDRDSNQPQHF.

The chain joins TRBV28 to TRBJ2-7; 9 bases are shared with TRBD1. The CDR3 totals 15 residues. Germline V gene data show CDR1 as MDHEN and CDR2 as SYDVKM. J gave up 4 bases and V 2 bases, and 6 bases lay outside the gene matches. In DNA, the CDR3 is TGTGCCAGCAGTTTAACAGGGGGCGGCGGGTACGAGCAGTACTTC. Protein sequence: CASSLTGGGGYEQYF.

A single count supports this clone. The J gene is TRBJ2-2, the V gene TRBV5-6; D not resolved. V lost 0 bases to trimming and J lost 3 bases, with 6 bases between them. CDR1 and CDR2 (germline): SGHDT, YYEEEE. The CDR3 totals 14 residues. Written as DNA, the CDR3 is TGTGCCAGCAGCTTGGGAGCTTACACCGGGGAGCTGTTTTTT. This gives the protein CASSLGAYTGELFF.

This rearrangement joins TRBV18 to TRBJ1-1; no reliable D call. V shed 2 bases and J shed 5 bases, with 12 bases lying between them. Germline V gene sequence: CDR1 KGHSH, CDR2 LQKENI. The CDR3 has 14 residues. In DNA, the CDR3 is TGTGCCAGCTCACCAGAGAACAGAGGGACTGAAGCTTTCTTT. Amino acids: CASSPENRGTEAFF.

CDR3 nucleotides: TGCGCCAGCAGTGACGAGCGGGGAAGCACAGATACGCAGTATTTT. It specifies CASSDERGSTDTQYF. The V gene is TRBV10-1, the J gene TRBJ2-3; TRBD2 matches 7 bases. CDR3 size: 15 residues. Germline CDR1 WNHNN, CDR2 SYGVQD (reference sequence). V was clipped by 3 bases and J by 0 bases; unmatched bases: 3.

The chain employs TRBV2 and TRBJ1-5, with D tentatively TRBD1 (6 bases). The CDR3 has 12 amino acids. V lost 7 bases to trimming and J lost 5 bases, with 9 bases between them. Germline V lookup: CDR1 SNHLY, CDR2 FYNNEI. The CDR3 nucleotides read TGTGCCAGCAACAGGGTAGATCAGCCCCAGCATTTT. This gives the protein CASNRVDQPQHF.

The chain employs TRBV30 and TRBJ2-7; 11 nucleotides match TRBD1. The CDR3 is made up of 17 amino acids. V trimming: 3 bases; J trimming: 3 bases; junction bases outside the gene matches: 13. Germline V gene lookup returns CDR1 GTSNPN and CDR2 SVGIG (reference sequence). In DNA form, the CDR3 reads TGTGCCTGGAGGCAGACATCCGGGACAGGGGGTCGCTACGAGCAGTACTTC. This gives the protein CAWRQTSGTGGRYEQYF. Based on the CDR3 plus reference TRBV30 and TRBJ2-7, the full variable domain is SQTIHQWPATLVQPVGSPLSLECTVEGTSNPNLYWYRQAAGRGLQLLFYSVGIGQISSEVPQNLSASRPQDRQFILSSKKLLLSDSGFYLCAWRQTSGTGGRYEQYFGPGTRLTVT.

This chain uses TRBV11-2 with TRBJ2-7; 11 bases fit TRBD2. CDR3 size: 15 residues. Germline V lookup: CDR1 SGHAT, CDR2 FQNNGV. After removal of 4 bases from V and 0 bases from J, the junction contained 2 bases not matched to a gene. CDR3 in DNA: TGTGCCAGCAGCTGGACTAGCGGGCGCTCCTACGAGCAGTACTTC. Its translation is CASSWTSGRSYEQYF.

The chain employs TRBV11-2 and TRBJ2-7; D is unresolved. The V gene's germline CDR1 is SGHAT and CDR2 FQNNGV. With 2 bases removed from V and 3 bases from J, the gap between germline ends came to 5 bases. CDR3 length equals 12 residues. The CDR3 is CASSLSGYEQYF. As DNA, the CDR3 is TGTGCCAGCAGCTTATCCGGCTACGAGCAGTACTTC.

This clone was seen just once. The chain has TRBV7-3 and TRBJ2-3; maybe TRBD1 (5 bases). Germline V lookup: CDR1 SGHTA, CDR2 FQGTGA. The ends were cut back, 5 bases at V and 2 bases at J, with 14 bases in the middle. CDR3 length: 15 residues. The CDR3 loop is CASSVTGRTTDTQYF. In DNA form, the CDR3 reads TGTGCCAGCAGCGTCACAGGACGGACCACAGATACGCAGTATTTT.

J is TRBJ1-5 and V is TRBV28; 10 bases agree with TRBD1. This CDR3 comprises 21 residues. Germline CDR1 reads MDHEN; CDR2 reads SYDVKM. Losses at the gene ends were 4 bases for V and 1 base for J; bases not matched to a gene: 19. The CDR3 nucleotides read TGTGCCAGCAGTTCATTAACCCCGGGACAGGGGCTGGGTTGGAGCAATCAGCCCCAGCATTTT. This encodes CASSSLTPGQGLGWSNQPQHF.

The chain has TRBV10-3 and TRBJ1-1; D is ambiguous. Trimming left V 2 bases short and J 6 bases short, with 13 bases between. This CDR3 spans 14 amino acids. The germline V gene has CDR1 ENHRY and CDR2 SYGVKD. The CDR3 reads CAISELSGSSEAFF. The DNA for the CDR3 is TGTGCCATCAGTGAGCTATCGGGGTCTTCTGAAGCTTTCTTT.

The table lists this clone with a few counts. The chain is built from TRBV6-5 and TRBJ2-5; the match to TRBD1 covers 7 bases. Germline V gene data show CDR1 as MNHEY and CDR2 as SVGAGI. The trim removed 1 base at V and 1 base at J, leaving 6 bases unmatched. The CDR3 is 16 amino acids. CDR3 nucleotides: TGTGCCAGCAGTTACTGGGGACAGACCCTCCAAGAGACCCAGTACTTC. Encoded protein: CASSYWGQTLQETQYF.

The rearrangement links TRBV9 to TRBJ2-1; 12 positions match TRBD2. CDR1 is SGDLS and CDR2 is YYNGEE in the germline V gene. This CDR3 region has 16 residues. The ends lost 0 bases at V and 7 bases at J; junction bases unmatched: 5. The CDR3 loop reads CASSVERTSGKNEQFF. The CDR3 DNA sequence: TGTGCCAGCAGCGTAGAAAGGACTAGCGGGAAAAATGAGCAGTTCTTC.

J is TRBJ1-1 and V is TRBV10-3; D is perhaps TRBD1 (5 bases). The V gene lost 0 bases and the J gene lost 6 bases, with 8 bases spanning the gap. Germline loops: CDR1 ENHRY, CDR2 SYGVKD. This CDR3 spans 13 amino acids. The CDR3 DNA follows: TGTGCCATCAGTGAGTCGAGGACACCTGAAGCTTTCTTT. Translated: CAISESRTPEAFF.

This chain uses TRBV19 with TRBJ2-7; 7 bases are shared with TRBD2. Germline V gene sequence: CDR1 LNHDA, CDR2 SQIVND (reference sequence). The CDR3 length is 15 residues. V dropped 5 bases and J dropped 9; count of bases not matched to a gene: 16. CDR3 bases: TGTGCCAGTAGTGCCCGCCTGGCTAGCGGCTGGTGGCAGTACTTC. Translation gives CASSARLASGWWQYF. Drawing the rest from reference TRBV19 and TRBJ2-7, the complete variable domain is DGGITQSPKYLFRKEGQNVTLSCEQNLNHDAMYWYRQDPGQGLRLIYYSQIVNDFQKGDIAEGYSVSREKKESFPLTVTSAQKNPTAFYLCASSARLASGWWQYFGPGTRLTVT.

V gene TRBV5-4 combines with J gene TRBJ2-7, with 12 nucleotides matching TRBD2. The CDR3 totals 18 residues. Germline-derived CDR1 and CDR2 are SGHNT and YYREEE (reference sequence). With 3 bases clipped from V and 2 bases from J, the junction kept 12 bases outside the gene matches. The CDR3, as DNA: TGTGCCAGCAGCTGGGGGGGCCTAGCGGGAGGGCCGCCCTACGAGCAGTACTTC. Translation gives CASSWGGLAGGPPYEQYF.

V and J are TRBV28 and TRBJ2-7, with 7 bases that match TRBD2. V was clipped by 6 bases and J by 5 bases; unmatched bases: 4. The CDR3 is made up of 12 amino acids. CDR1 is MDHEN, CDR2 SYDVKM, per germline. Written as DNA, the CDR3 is TGTGCCAGCAGGGCGGGAGTGAACGAGCAGTACTTC. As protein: CASRAGVNEQYF.